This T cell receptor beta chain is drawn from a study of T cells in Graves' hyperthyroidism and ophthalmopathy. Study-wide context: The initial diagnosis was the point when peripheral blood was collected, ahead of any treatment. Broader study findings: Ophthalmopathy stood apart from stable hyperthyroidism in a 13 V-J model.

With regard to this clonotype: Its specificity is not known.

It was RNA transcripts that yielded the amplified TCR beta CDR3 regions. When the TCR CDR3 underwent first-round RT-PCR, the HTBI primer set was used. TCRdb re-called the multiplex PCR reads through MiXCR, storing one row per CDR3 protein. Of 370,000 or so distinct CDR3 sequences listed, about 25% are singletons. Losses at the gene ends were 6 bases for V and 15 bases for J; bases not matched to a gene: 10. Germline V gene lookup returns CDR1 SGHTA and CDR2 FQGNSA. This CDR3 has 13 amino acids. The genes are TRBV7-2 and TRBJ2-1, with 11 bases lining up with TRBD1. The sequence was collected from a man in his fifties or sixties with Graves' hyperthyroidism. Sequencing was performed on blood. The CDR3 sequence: CASSPITGTGGFF. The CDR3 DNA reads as TGTGCCAGCAGTCCTATTACAGGGACAGGGGGGTTCTTC.